The clone carrying this TCR beta chain has a single count. The CDR3 has 15 amino acids. With V trimmed by 9 bases and J by 1 base, 7 bases remained unmatched. The germline CDR1 and CDR2 sequences are SNHLY and FYNNEI. The data stem from a study of technical replicates of blood from several donors. Clones were read by immunoSEQ multiplex PCR, and TCRdb kept only the in-frame ones, dropping some. The sample carries about 76,000 clones, 75% to 95% recorded once. Sequencing was performed on T cells isolated from PBMCs. The receptor's source is a human donor in good health. The chain employs TRBV2 and TRBJ2-2; TRBD1 matches 8 bases. CDR3 sequence: CASADRAMNTGELFF. CDR3 DNA: TGTGCCAGTGCGGACAGGGCGATGAACACCGGGGAGCTGTTTTTT. Complete variable domain (other parts from reference TRBV2 and TRBJ2-2): EPEVTQTPSHQVTQMGQEVILRCVPISNHLYFYWYRQILGQKVEFLVSFYNNEISEKSEIFDDQFSVERPDGSNFTLKIRSTKLEDSAMYFCASADRAMNTGELFFGEGSRLTVL.